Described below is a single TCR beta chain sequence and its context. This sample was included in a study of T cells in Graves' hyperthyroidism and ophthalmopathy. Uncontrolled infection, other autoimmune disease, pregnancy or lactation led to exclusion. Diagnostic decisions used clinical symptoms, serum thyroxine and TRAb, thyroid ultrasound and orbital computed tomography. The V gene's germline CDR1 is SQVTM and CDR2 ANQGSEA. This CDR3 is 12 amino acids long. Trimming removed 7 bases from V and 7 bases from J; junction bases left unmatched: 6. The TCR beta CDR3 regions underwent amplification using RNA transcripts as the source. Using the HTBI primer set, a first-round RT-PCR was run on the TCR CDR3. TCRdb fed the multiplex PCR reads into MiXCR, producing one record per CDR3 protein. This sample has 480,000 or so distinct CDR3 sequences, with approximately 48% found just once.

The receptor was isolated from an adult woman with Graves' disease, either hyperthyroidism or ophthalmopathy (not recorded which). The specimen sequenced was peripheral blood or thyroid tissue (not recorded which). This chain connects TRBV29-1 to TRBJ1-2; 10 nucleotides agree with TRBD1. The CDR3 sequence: CSGRQGASGYTF. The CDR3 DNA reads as TGCAGCGGCCGACAGGGGGCTTCTGGCTACACCTTC. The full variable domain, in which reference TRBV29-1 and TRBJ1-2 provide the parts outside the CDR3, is SAVISQKPSRDICQRGTSLTIQCQVDSQVTMMFWYRQQPGQSLTLIATANQGSEATYESGFVIDKFPISRPNLTFSTLTVSNMSPEDSSIYLCSGRQGASGYTFGSGTRLTVV.